A selection of T cell receptor beta chains follows, all from one sample in a study of shared clonotypes between healthy human individuals. Assay: immunoSEQ multiplex PCR; the TCRdb copy retains only in-frame clones and omits some. The table lists fewer than 650,000 clones, 76% of them singletons. The sample taken for sequencing was PBMCs. The source of these receptors is a woman aged 40 to 50 in good health. Some clones in this sample may be carry-over from other donors' samples. The CDR3 runs from the conserved cysteine through the conserved F or W.

V gene: TRBV7-9; CDR3 protein: CASSSGLAGGTDTQYF
V gene: TRBV14; CDR3 protein: CASSQDLGQGGGTEAFF
V gene: TRBV10-2; CDR3 protein: CASIDGVTYEQYF
V gene: TRBV27; CDR3 protein: CASSLSVQGHYSYTF
V gene: TRBV23-1; CDR3 protein: CASRTGLHEQYF
V gene: TRBV6-1; CDR3 protein: CASSARQTNYEQYF
V gene: TRBV7-3; CDR3 protein: CASSRRASGMNTGELFF
V gene: TRBV18; CDR3 protein: CASSRPGAARELFF
V gene: TRBV7-2; CDR3 protein: CASSLGVYSNQPQHF
V gene: TRBV5-1; CDR3 protein: CASSPIAGAEETQYF
V gene: TRBV5-1; CDR3 protein: CASSVDHLGDNEQFF
V gene: TRBV11-3; CDR3 protein: CASSRPAGGTVGELFF
V gene: TRBV10-1; CDR3 protein: CASSPSGTYEQYF
V gene: TRBV6-5; CDR3 protein: CASTASGNTGELFF
V gene: TRBV15; CDR3 protein: CATYPTWQSYNEQFF
V gene: TRBV7-7; CDR3 protein: CASSPGTGDEQYF
V gene: TRBV28; CDR3 protein: CASSRASNYGYTF
V gene: TRBV2; CDR3 protein: CASSLDRGNEKLFF
V gene: TRBV5-1; CDR3 protein: CASSPGLAVHSYNEQFF
V gene: TRBV7-2; CDR3 protein: CASSSRDFSNEQFF
V gene: TRBV28; CDR3 protein: CASSGDPLAGGSNEQFF
V gene: TRBV5-1; CDR3 protein: CASSVDRESYEQYF
V gene: TRBV30; CDR3 protein: CAWSQGQGTNQPQHF
V gene: TRBV11-2; CDR3 protein: CASTGGGTSGIEQYF
V gene: TRBV6-4; CDR3 protein: CASSETEGANNEQFF
V gene: TRBV28; CDR3 protein: CASSLPSTDTQYF
V gene: TRBV7-2; CDR3 protein: CASSLLAGAIGELFF
V gene: TRBV5-1; CDR3 protein: CASRQPGGSGNTIYF
V gene: TRBV28; CDR3 protein: CASSPGLAGDNEQFF
V gene: TRBV30; CDR3 protein: CAWSEGLAESDTQYF
V gene: TRBV4-2; CDR3 protein: CASSQKTGDNSPLHF
V gene: TRBV4-1; CDR3 protein: CASSQEGGSYNEQFF
V gene: TRBV9; CDR3 protein: CASSPRSGETTYEQYF
V gene: TRBV11-2; CDR3 protein: CASSLKYGLGSYEQYF
V gene: TRBV9; CDR3 protein: CASSVGAPRGGQSGELFF
V gene: TRBV10-3; CDR3 protein: CATSSRVGADGTGELFF
V gene: TRBV7-3; CDR3 protein: CASSLSLAEDYNEQFF
V gene: TRBV2; CDR3 protein: CASSEEGAQGNEQFF
V gene: TRBV9; CDR3 protein: CASSVGAGAADTQYF
V gene: TRBV7-8; CDR3 protein: CASSPLAGGPYEQYF
V gene: TRBV28; CDR3 protein: CASSTIGTGELFF
V gene: TRBV10-1; CDR3 protein: CASSPSGGSYEQYF
V gene: TRBV23-1; CDR3 protein: CASSQTGPANYGYTF
V gene: TRBV18; CDR3 protein: CASSLEHSNQPQHF
V gene: TRBV4-1; CDR3 protein: CASSQGPPARGNNEKLFF
V gene: TRBV10-1; CDR3 protein: CASSPSGLAGYEQYF
V gene: TRBV7-2; CDR3 protein: CASSLSVRSPLHF
V gene: TRBV28; CDR3 protein: CASSTRDSSNQPQHF
V gene: TRBV11-2; CDR3 protein: CASSSGSVYTEAFF
V gene: TRBV7-8; CDR3 protein: CASSAQTGRRTSDDRNSYEQYF
V gene: TRBV5-1; CDR3 protein: CASSLAGSSGNTIYF